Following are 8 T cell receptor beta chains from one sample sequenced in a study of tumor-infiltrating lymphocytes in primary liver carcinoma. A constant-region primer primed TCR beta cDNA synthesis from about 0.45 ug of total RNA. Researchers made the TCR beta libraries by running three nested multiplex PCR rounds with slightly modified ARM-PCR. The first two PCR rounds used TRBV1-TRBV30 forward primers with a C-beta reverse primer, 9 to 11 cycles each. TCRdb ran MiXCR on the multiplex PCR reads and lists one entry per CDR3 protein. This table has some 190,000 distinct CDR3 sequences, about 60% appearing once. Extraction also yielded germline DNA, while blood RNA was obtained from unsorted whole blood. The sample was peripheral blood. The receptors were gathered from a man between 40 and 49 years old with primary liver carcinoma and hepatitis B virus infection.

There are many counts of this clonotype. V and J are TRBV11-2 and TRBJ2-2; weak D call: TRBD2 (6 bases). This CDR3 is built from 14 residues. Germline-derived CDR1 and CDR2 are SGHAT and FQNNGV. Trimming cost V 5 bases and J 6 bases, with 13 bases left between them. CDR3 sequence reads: CASSPFWGAGELFF. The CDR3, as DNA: TGTGCCAGCAGCCCCTTCTGGGGGGCCGGGGAGCTGTTTTTT.

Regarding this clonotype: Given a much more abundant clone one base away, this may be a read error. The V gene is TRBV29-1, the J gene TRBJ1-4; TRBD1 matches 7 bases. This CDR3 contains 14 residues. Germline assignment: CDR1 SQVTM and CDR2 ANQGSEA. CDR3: CSIEGAGHGEKLFF. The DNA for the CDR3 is TGCAGCATTGAGGGGGCAGGTCACGGTGAAAAACTGTTTTTT.

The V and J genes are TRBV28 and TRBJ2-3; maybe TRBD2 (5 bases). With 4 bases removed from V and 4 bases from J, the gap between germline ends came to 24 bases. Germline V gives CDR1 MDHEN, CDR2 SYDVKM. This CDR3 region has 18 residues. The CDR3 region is CASSSPPFDGVLADTQYF. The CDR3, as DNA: TGTGCCAGCAGTTCACCCCCCTTCGACGGGGTGTTGGCAGATACGCAGTATTTT. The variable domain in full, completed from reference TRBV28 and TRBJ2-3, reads DVKVTQSSRYLVKRTGEKVFLECVQDMDHENMFWYRQDPGLGLRLIYFSYDVKMKEKGDIPEGYSVSREKKERFSLILESASTNQTSMYLCASSSPPFDGVLADTQYFGPGTRLTVL.

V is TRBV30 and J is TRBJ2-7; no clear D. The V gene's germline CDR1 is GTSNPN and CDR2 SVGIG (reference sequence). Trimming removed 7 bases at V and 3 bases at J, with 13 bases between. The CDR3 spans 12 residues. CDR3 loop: CAFRTVDYEQYF. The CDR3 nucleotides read TGTGCCTTCAGGACCGTAGACTACGAGCAGTACTTC.

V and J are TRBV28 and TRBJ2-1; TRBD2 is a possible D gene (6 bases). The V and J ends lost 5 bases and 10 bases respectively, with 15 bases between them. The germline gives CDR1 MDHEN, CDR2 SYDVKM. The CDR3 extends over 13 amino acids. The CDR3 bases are TGTGCCAGCAGTAGGTTCACTAGCCTCGAGCAGTTCTTC. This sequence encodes CASSRFTSLEQFF.

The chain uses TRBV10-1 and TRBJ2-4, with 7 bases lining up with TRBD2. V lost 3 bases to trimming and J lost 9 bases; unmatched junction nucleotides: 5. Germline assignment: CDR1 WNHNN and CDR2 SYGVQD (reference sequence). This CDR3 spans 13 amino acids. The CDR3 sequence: CASSEDPGGIQYF. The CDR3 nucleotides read TGCGCCAGCAGTGAAGATCCGGGGGGCATTCAGTACTTC.

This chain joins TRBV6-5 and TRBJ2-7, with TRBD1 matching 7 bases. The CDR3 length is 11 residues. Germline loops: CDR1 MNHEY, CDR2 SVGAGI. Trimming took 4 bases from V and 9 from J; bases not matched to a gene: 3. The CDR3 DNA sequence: TGTGCCAGCAGTTCACAGGGGAGGCAGTACTTC. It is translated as CASSSQGRQYF.

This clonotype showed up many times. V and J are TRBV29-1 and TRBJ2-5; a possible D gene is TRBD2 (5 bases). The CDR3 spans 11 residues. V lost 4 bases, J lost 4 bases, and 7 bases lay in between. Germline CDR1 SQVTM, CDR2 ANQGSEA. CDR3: CSVVGRETQYF. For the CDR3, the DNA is TGCAGCGTTGTAGGGAGAGAGACCCAGTACTTC.